This TCR beta chain was captured in a study of T-cell reconstitution after alpha-beta-depleted transplantation in children. This clonotype was seen at least ten times. The authors prepared the TCRbeta library with unique molecular identifiers. TCRdb analysed the PCR reads with MiXCR anew, one entry per CDR3 protein. Counted here are almost 500,000 distinct CDR3 sequences, about 12% occurring once; the ten biggest clones make up around 5.6%. Germline loops: CDR1 SGHTA, CDR2 FQGNSA. V dropped 0 bases and J dropped 8 bases, with 11 bases sitting between them. This CDR3 is 14 amino acids long. This sequence was found in a human donor who donated a stem cell graft to a child with combined immunodeficiency. The input for sequencing was PBMCs from the stem cell graft donor, taken from the stem cell graft. The genes are TRBV7-2 and TRBJ2-1; D gene ambiguous. Written as DNA, the CDR3 is TGTGCCAGCAGCTTAGCGTGGCAGACGGATGAGCAGTTCTTC. Protein product: CASSLAWQTDEQFF.